The 17 T cell receptor beta chains presented below share a single source sample, sequenced in a study of T cells in Graves' hyperthyroidism and ophthalmopathy. Authors of the study amplified TCR beta CDR3 regions from RNA transcripts. The study used the HTBI primer set for a first-round RT-PCR of the TCR CDR3. MiXCR, run by TCRdb on the multiplex PCR reads, gives a single entry per CDR3 protein. The table records some 400,000 distinct CDR3 sequences, around 13% of them present only once. Sequencing was done on a sample of blood. Receptors originate from an older woman with Graves' hyperthyroidism.

This clonotype was seen repeatedly, ten times or more. The chain couples TRBV11-2 to TRBJ2-3, with 7 bases aligning to TRBD2. This CDR3 comprises 14 residues. CDR1 and CDR2 (germline): SGHAT, FQNNGV. V was pared by 5 bases and J by 6 bases, with 8 bases of the junction left unmatched. Here the CDR3 reads CASSPVGSGDTQYF. The CDR3 DNA is TGTGCCAGCAGCCCAGTGGGTAGCGGGGATACGCAGTATTTT.

This clonotype was counted ten times or more. CDR3 region: CASGWVVGELFF. As DNA, the CDR3 is TGTGCTAGTGGTTGGGTTGTCGGGGAGCTGTTTTTT. This sequence joins TRBV12-5 and TRBJ2-2, with D hard to call. The V gene's germline CDR1 is LGHNT and CDR2 FRNRAP. V lost 4 bases, J lost 7 bases, and 7 bases lay in between. The CDR3 loop spans 12 amino acids.

This clonotype was seen ten or more times. This rearrangement joins TRBV7-2 to TRBJ2-1; D remains unclear. Germline CDR1 and CDR2: SGHTA and FQGNSA. V was cut by 1 base and J by 10 bases, with 8 bases left in between. This CDR3 spans 12 amino acids. The DNA of the CDR3 is TGTGCCAGCAGCTTAGGTCGCACCGAGCAGTTCTTC. It codes for CASSLGRTEQFF.

This clonotype was recorded at least ten times. The V and J genes are TRBV7-2 and TRBJ1-2; D unresolved. V was shortened by 2 bases and J by 6 bases, with 7 bases between the two germline ends. Germline loops: CDR1 SGHTA, CDR2 FQGNSA. CDR3 size: 12 residues. In nucleotides, the CDR3 is TGTGCCAGCAGCTTATCTGCAAATGGCTACACCTTC. Encoded protein: CASSLSANGYTF.

The rearrangement joins TRBV12-3 or TRBV12-4 to TRBJ2-5, with 14 bases aligning to TRBD2. V lost 5 bases to trimming and J lost 4 bases; unmatched junction nucleotides: 6. The CDR3 is 16 amino acids. This CDR3 is CASSTGLAGGLETQYF. The CDR3 bases are TGTGCCAGCAGTACCGGACTAGCGGGAGGCCTAGAGACCCAGTACTTC.

This clonotype was recorded many times. The chain carries TRBV12-3 or TRBV12-4 and TRBJ1-2, with D unresolved. This CDR3 is built from 16 residues. V was clipped by 5 bases and J by 4 bases, with 20 bases between them. The CDR3 DNA is TGTGCCAGCAGTCGACGCCCAGGAACCGTAATCTATGGCTACACCTTC. It codes for CASSRRPGTVIYGYTF.

This clonotype was recorded many times. The chain uses TRBV24-1 and TRBJ2-2, with 8 bases that match TRBD2. The CDR3 contains 17 residues. V lost 0 bases, J lost 7 bases, and 9 bases stayed unmatched. CDR1 is KGHDR, CDR2 SFDVKD, per germline. The CDR3: CATSDLLRREVGGELFF. The CDR3 DNA reads as TGTGCCACCAGTGATTTGCTGAGGCGGGAGGTGGGCGGGGAGCTGTTTTTT.

This clonotype has ten or more counts. The chain combines TRBV3-1 with TRBJ2-5, with no clear D. The ends were cut back, 4 bases at V and 5 bases at J, with 8 bases in the middle. This CDR3 comprises 12 residues. Germline V gene sequence: CDR1 LGHDT, CDR2 YNNKEL (reference sequence). The CDR3 protein is CASSRISETQYF. The CDR3 DNA is TGTGCCAGCAGCCGGATAAGCGAGACCCAGTACTTC.

This clonotype was seen repeatedly, ten times or more. CDR3 sequence: CASSSDARGSYEQYF. The DNA of the CDR3 is TGTGCCAGCAGCTCAGACGCTCGAGGGTCCTACGAGCAGTACTTC. The V call is TRBV11-2, the J call TRBJ2-7; D is possibly TRBD2 (5 bases). In germline, CDR1 is SGHAT, CDR2 FQNNGV. Deletions cut 4 bases from V and 1 base from J, with 14 bases between. The CDR3 extends over 15 amino acids.

Concerning this clonotype: A read error is possible here, since a much larger clone lies one base away. The chain is built from TRBV5-1 and TRBJ2-1; 11 positions agree with TRBD2. The CDR3 runs to 14 residues. CDR1 and CDR2 (germline): SGHRS, YFSETQ. CDR3 amino acids: CASSSWGTSGEKFF. The CDR3 region has the DNA TGCGCCAGCAGCTCCTGGGGGACTAGCGGTGAGAAGTTCTTC.

J is TRBJ2-6 and V is TRBV28, with D perhaps assigned TRBD1 or TRBD2 (6 bases each). The CDR3 totals 14 residues. The germline gives CDR1 MDHEN, CDR2 SYDVKM. The V and J ends lost 5 bases and 4 bases respectively, with 9 bases between them. CDR3 residues: CASSGGLGANVLTF. CDR3 sequence (DNA): TGTGCCAGCAGTGGGGGGCTCGGGGCCAACGTCCTGACTTTC.

This clonotype was seen at least ten times. The V gene is TRBV11-2, the J gene TRBJ2-7, with D uncertain. The CDR3 has 12 residues. The V gene's germline CDR1 is SGHAT and CDR2 FQNNGV. Trimming stripped 5 bases from V and 3 bases from J, with 8 bases between. CDR3 sequence (DNA): TGTGCCAGCAGCGGGTCCTTCTACGAGCAGTACTTC. Its translation is CASSGSFYEQYF.

This clonotype has at least ten counts. The chain uses TRBV2 and TRBJ1-3; the D is unclear. The V gene's germline CDR1 is SNHLY and CDR2 FYNNEI. This CDR3 region has 15 residues. V dropped 7 bases and J dropped 0 bases, with 13 bases sitting between them. The CDR3: CASTPAGPSGNTIYF. CDR3 nucleotides: TGTGCCAGCACCCCGGCCGGGCCCTCTGGAAACACCATATATTTT.

Turning to this clonotype: A much bigger clone sits one base away, suggesting this may be a read error. This sequence joins TRBV12-3 or TRBV12-4 and TRBJ2-7; the D is unclear. The length of the CDR3 is 11 residues. Trimming took 6 bases from V and 6 from J, leaving 9 bases between them. This CDR3 reads CASRAACEQYF. Here the CDR3 DNA reads TGTGCCAGCAGGGCGGCCTGCGAGCAGTACTTC.

This clonotype occurred a few times. Given a much more abundant clone one base away, this may be a read error. The chain combines TRBV6-2 or TRBV6-3 with TRBJ2-1, with 7 bases lining up with TRBD1. The CDR3 is made up of 14 amino acids. The junction had 8 bases not matched to a gene; V was cut back by 6 bases and J by 6 bases. Germline V gives CDR1 MNHEY, CDR2 SVGEGT. The CDR3 sequence is CASRLQDRLNEQFF. The CDR3 nucleotides are TGTGCCAGCAGGCTTCAGGACAGGCTCAATGAGCAGTTCTTC.

About this clonotype itself: A much bigger clone sits one base away, suggesting this may be a read error. The chain joins TRBV20-1 to TRBJ2-5, with D possibly matching TRBD1 (6 bases). The germline gives CDR1 DFQATT, CDR2 SNEGSKA (reference sequence). The CDR3 consists of 14 residues. The CDR3 bases are TGCAGTACTAGAGATCTTAAGAGGGGGGAGACCCAGTACTTC. It yields the protein CSTRDLKRGETQYF.

This clonotype appeared many times. This chain joins TRBV28 and TRBJ2-7; a weak D match, TRBD1 (6 bases). The V end lost 8 bases, the J end lost 2 bases, and 10 bases lay between the germline ends. Germline CDR1 reads MDHEN; CDR2 reads SYDVKM. The CDR3 contains 12 residues. The CDR3 bases are TGTGCCAGCCTAGGGGGAACCTACGAGCAGTACTTC. As protein: CASLGGTYEQYF.